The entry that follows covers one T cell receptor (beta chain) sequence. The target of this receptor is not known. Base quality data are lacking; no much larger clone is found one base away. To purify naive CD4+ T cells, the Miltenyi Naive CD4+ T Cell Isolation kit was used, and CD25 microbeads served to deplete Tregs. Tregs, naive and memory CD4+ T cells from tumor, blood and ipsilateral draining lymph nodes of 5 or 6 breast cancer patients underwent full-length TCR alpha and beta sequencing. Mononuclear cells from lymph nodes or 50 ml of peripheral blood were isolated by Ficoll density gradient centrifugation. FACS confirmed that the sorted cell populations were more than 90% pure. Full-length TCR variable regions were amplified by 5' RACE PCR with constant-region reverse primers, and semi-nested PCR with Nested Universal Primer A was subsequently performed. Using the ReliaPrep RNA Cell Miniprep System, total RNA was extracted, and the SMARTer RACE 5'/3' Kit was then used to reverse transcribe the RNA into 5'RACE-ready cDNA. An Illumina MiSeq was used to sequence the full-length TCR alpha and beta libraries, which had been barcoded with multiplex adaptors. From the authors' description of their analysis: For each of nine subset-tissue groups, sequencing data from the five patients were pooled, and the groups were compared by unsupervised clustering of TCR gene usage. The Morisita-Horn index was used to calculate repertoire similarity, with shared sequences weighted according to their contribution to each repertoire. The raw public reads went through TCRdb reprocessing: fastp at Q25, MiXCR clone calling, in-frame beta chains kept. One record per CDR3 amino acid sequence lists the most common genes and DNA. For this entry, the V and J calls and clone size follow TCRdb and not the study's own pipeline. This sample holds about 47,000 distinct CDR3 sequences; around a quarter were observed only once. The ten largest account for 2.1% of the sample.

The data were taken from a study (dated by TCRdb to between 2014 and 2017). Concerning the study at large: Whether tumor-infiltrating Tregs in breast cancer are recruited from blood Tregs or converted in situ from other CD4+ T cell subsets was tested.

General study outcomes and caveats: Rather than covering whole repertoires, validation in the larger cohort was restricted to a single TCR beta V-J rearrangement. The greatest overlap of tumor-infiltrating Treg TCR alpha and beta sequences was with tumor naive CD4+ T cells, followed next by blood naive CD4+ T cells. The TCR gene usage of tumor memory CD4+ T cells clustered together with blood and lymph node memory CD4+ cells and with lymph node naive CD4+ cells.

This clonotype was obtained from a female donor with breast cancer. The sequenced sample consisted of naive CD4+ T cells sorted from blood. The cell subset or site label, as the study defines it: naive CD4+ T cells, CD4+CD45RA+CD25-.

The CDR3 reads as follows: CASSVRWAADTQYF. The bases read TGTGCCAGCAGCGTAAGGTGGGCCGCAGATACGCAGTATTTT. The chain is encoded by TRBV9 joined to TRBJ2-3; the D gene is not confidently resolved. The V and J ends are trimmed by 1 base and 4 bases, leaving 10 bases between them. The CDR1 and CDR2 encoded by the germline V gene are SGDLS and YYNGEE. Including cysteine and phenylalanine, the CDR3 has 14 amino acids. Only the CDR3 DNA is retained, 42 bases long and in frame from the first base.